The rows below give T cell receptor beta chains drawn from one sample of a study of CD8+ T cells in alopecia areata. Sequenced by immunoSEQ multiplex PCR; TCRdb stores in-frame clones only, minus some. The table lists roughly 120,000 clones, 35% to 40% of them singletons, with approximately 3% in the top ten. The sequencing sample was made of CD4+ T cells sorted from blood. The receptors originated from a human donor with alopecia areata. CDR3s include the opening cysteine and the closing phenylalanine or tryptophan. D genes are given only for firm matches. A clone size is listed for some rows: how often the clone was seen (once, few, many), or a class if it is expanded.

v_gene,j_gene,abundance,d_gene,CDR3nt,CDR3aa
TRBV30,TRBJ1-2,.,.,TGTGCCTGTGTTGAGACAGGAGGCTACACCTTC,CACVETGGYTF
TRBV7-2,TRBJ2-6,few,.,TGTGCCAGCAGCTTAACCGGAACAGGGAGCCTCTCTGGGGCCAACGTCCTGACTTTC,CASSLTGTGSLSGANVLTF
TRBV5-1,TRBJ1-4,.,.,TGCGCCAGCAGCTTGAGCTCAACTAATGAAAAACTGTTTTTT,CASSLSSTNEKLFF
TRBV7-2,TRBJ2-5,few,.,TGTGCCAGCAGCCCCCAGACTTGGGGGGGCACGGAGACCCAGTACTTC,CASSPQTWGGTETQYF
TRBV20-1,TRBJ1-2,.,.,TGCAGCCAGAAGGAGAACTATGGCTACACCTTC,CSQKENYGYTF
TRBV29-1,TRBJ1-6,.,.,TGCAGCGTTGTCACCAGGTCGGGTTCACCCCTCCACTTT,CSVVTRSGSPLHF
TRBV30,TRBJ1-4,.,.,TGTGCCTGGAGTGTACTAGGGAGGGGAAGAGAAAAACTGTTTTTT,CAWSVLGRGREKLFF
TRBV15,TRBJ2-7,.,.,TGTGCCACCAGCAGAATCAAGGGGGGGCGCGATCGCCACGAGCAGTACTTC,CATSRIKGGRDRHEQYF
TRBV7-2,TRBJ2-5,few,TRBD1,TGTGCCAGCAGCTCATCAGGACAGGGAGAGACCCAGTACTTC,CASSSSGQGETQYF
TRBV7-2,TRBJ1-3,.,TRBD1,TGTGCCAGCAGCTTACAGGGACAGGTCCGGGCCCACTCTGGAAACACCATATATTTT,CASSLQGQVRAHSGNTIYF
TRBV2,TRBJ2-3,few,TRBD1,TGTGCCAGCAGTGGGGACAGGACGTTGGTTACGCAGTATTTT,CASSGDRTLVTQYF
TRBV15,TRBJ2-3,.,.,TGTGCCACCAGCAGAGTCCAGGGCAGCCTCGGACGCACAGATACGCAGTATTTT,CATSRVQGSLGRTDTQYF
TRBV29-1,TRBJ1-1,.,.,TGCAGCGTTACTGTCAGCATAAACACTGAAGCTTTCTTT,CSVTVSINTEAFF